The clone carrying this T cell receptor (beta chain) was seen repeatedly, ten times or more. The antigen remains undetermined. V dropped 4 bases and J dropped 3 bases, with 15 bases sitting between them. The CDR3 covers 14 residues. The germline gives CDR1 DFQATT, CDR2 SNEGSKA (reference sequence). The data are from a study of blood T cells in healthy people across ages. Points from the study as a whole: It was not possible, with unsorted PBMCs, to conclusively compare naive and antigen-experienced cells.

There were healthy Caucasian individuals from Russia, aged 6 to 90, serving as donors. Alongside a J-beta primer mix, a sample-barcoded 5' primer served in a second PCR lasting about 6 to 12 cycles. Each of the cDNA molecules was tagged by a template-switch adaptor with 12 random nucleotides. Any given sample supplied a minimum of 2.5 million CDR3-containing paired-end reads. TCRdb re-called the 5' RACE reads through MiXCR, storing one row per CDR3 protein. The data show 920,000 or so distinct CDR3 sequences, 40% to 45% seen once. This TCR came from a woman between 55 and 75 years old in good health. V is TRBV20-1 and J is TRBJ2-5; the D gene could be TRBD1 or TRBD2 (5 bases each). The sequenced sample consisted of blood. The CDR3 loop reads CSATPGTPKETQYF. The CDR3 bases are TGCAGTGCTACTCCCGGGACGCCGAAAGAGACCCAGTACTTC.